These T cell receptor beta chains were read from a single sample in a study of regulatory T cells in long-lasting Graves disease. MiXCR, applied by TCRdb to the multiplex PCR reads, yields one record per CDR3 protein. The data show about 220,000 distinct CDR3 sequences, approximately 19% seen once. The data also belong to a second study, concerning T cells in Graves' hyperthyroidism and ophthalmopathy.

The specimen comprised peripheral blood mononuclear cells (PBMCs), sampled at new diagnosis, from a patient treated with antithyroid drugs. These TCRs come from a woman in her twenties or thirties with Graves disease. CDR3s include the opening cysteine and the closing phenylalanine or tryptophan. D genes are given only for firm matches. Part of the rows lack a size; the others show once, few, many or a class for expanded clones.

DNA: TGCAGTGCCCACCTCGCCAGGGTGGACGAGCAGTACTTC; CDR3: CSAHLARVDEQYF; V: TRBV20-1; length: 13; J: TRBJ2-7; size: many; D: -
DNA: TGTGCCAGTAAAATCACAGGGACGGAGAAAGCTTTCTTT; CDR3: CASKITGTEKAFF; V: TRBV19; length: 13; J: TRBJ1-1; size: many; D: -
DNA: TGTGCCAGCAGGGAAGGTCTTGATCAGCCCCAGCATTTT; CDR3: CASREGLDQPQHF; V: TRBV4-2; length: 13; J: TRBJ1-5; size: -; D: -
DNA: TGTGCCAGCAAGCCCTCAGCCCTGAACACTGAAGCTTTCTTT; CDR3: CASKPSALNTEAFF; V: TRBV6-4; length: 14; J: TRBJ1-1; size: many; D: -
DNA: TGTGCCAGCAGTGACCCAGGGACTAGCTCCTACAATGAGCAGTTCTTC; CDR3: CASSDPGTSSYNEQFF; V: TRBV6-1; length: 16; J: TRBJ2-1; size: -; D: TRBD2
DNA: TGCGCCAGCAGCATAAGGACTAGCGGAACCTACAATGAGCAGTTCTTC; CDR3: CASSIRTSGTYNEQFF; V: TRBV5-1; length: 16; J: TRBJ2-1; size: many; D: TRBD2
DNA: TGTGCCAGCAGGGCACGCACCGGCGCCTCAAGCAATCAGCCCCAGCATTTT; CDR3: CASRARTGASSNQPQHF; V: TRBV28; length: 17; J: TRBJ1-5; size: many; D: -
DNA: TGTGCCTGGAGGGACAGGACCCGCTATGGCTACACCTTC; CDR3: CAWRDRTRYGYTF; V: TRBV30; length: 13; J: TRBJ1-2; size: many; D: TRBD1
DNA: TGTGCCAGCAGCTTCTTGGAGCGTTCCTACGAGCAGTACTTC; CDR3: CASSFLERSYEQYF; V: TRBV11-2; length: 14; J: TRBJ2-7; size: -; D: -
DNA: TGTGCCAGCAGCTTAGATAGGAGGAGTTCGGGAGGAAACACCATATATTTT; CDR3: CASSLDRRSSGGNTIYF; V: TRBV11-2; length: 17; J: TRBJ1-3; size: many; D: -
DNA: TGTGCCAGCAGGTCTAGCGGGAGGGCCAAAGACTACGAGCAGTACTTC; CDR3: CASRSSGRAKDYEQYF; V: TRBV12-3/TRBV12-4; length: 16; J: TRBJ2-7; size: -; D: TRBD2
DNA: TGTGCCAGCAGGCAAAGGGATGGAATGACTCAGCCCCAGCATTTT; CDR3: CASRQRDGMTQPQHF; V: TRBV6-1; length: 15; J: TRBJ1-5; size: -; D: -
DNA: TGTGCCAGCAGCCCTACCCCAGGGGAGGGTGACTATGGCTACACCTTC; CDR3: CASSPTPGEGDYGYTF; V: TRBV4-2; length: 16; J: TRBJ1-2; size: many; D: -
DNA: TGTGCCAGCAGTGGTTTGGACAGGGCAGGGGAGACCCAGTACTTC; CDR3: CASSGLDRAGETQYF; V: TRBV12-3/TRBV12-4; length: 15; J: TRBJ2-5; size: many; D: TRBD1
DNA: TGTGCCAGCAGCTCGTACAGCAAGAACACTGAAGCTTTCTTT; CDR3: CASSSYSKNTEAFF; V: TRBV11-2; length: 14; J: TRBJ1-1; size: many; D: -
DNA: TGCAGTGCTAGAGATATTAGACAGGGGGATTCACCCCTCCACTTT; CDR3: CSARDIRQGDSPLHF; V: TRBV20-1; length: 15; J: TRBJ1-6; size: few; D: TRBD1
DNA: TGCAGTGCTAGAGACTACCTTGGGACTAGCGGGGGGTACGAGCAGTACTTC; CDR3: CSARDYLGTSGGYEQYF; V: TRBV20-1; length: 17; J: TRBJ2-7; size: few; D: TRBD2
DNA: TGTGCCTGGAGGGCTCAGGCCCCGGGGGGCTACACCTTC; CDR3: CAWRAQAPGGYTF; V: TRBV30; length: 13; J: TRBJ1-2; size: many; D: -
DNA: TGTGCCTACCAGGCGCGGTACAATGAGCAGTTCTTC; CDR3: CAYQARYNEQFF; V: TRBV30; length: 12; J: TRBJ2-1; size: many; D: -
DNA: TGTGCCAGCAGTGGAAACAGGGGAACGGGCTATGGCTACACCTTC; CDR3: CASSGNRGTGYGYTF; V: TRBV28; length: 15; J: TRBJ1-2; size: -; D: TRBD1
DNA: TGCGCCAGCAGTACGAGGGCAGATACGCAGTATTTT; CDR3: CASSTRADTQYF; V: TRBV5-1; length: 12; J: TRBJ2-3; size: few; D: -
DNA: TGTGCCAGCTCACCCCCCGGGACAGATGGCTACACCTTC; CDR3: CASSPPGTDGYTF; V: TRBV18; length: 13; J: TRBJ1-2; size: few; D: TRBD1
DNA: TGTGCCAGCAGCCGCCCTGGGGGCGGGGAGACCCAGTACTTC; CDR3: CASSRPGGGETQYF; V: TRBV28; length: 14; J: TRBJ2-5; size: many; D: -
DNA: TGTGCCAGCAGCGCACCCTCCGAGTTGGTTGACGTGCATAGCAATCAGCCCCAGCATTTT; CDR3: CASSAPSELVDVHSNQPQHF; V: TRBV9; length: 20; J: TRBJ1-5; size: few; D: -
DNA: TGTGCCAGCTCAAAACTAGCGGGACCCAATGAGCAGTTCTTC; CDR3: CASSKLAGPNEQFF; V: TRBV18; length: 14; J: TRBJ2-1; size: many; D: TRBD2
DNA: TGTGCCAGCAGAACTTTCGGGACTAGACGCCTCGAGCAGTACTTC; CDR3: CASRTFGTRRLEQYF; V: TRBV2; length: 15; J: TRBJ2-7; size: once; D: TRBD2
DNA: TGTGCCAACCCGCAACCCCCTGGACTAGCGGGGACAGATACGCAGTATTTT; CDR3: CANPQPPGLAGTDTQYF; V: TRBV2; length: 17; J: TRBJ2-3; size: many; D: TRBD2
DNA: TGTGCCAGCAGCCAAACAGGGGGCGGGAACTACGAGCAGTACTTC; CDR3: CASSQTGGGNYEQYF; V: TRBV11-2; length: 15; J: TRBJ2-7; size: many; D: TRBD1
DNA: TGCAGTGCTAGAGGGTACGGGGGGAATGAGCAGTTCTTC; CDR3: CSARGYGGNEQFF; V: TRBV20-1; length: 13; J: TRBJ2-1; size: many; D: TRBD2
DNA: TGTGCCAGCAGCTTGGGTTCAGGGACCCAGTACTTC; CDR3: CASSLGSGTQYF; V: TRBV11-2; length: 12; J: TRBJ2-5; size: many; D: -
DNA: TGTGCCAGCAGTTCCCCCCCAGGGACTAGCGGGATGAATGAGCAGTTCTTC; CDR3: CASSSPPGTSGMNEQFF; V: TRBV28; length: 17; J: TRBJ2-1; size: many; D: TRBD2
DNA: TGTGCCAGCAGCTTGGGAGGCCTTAGCTCCACCGGGGAGCTGTTTTTT; CDR3: CASSLGGLSSTGELFF; V: TRBV7-8; length: 16; J: TRBJ2-2; size: many; D: -